This TCR beta chain was documented in a study of T cell responses to AZD1222 COVID-19 vaccine. Whole-study findings and limits: Spike-specific TCR repertoires showed rising breadth and depth after two AZD1222 doses.

Sequenced by immunoSEQ multiplex PCR; TCRdb stores in-frame clones only, minus some. The table includes 130,000 or so clones, 75% to 95% detected once. For this clone: Its cognate antigen is unknown.

This TCR was sampled from an adult in good health. The material sequenced was peripheral blood, taken on day 0 of AZD1222 vaccination.

CDR3 sequence reads: CASSRDANTGELFF. CDR3 sequence (DNA): TGTGCCAGCAGCCGGGATGCGAACACCGGGGAGCTGTTTTTT. The V call is TRBV7-9, the J call TRBJ2-2, with a possible D match to TRBD2 (5 bases). The CDR3 has 14 residues. From germline, CDR1 is SEHNR and CDR2 FQNEAQ (reference sequence). The V end was cut by 5 bases, the J end by 0 bases, with 7 bases between.